This T cell receptor beta chain was sequenced for a study of prognosis after radiotherapy for stage I lung cancer. Study-level information: Delivery of radiotherapy was by SBRT in 3 to 5 fractions at a biologically effective dose of at least 100 Gy. Radiotherapy preceded distant metastases in several patients (median roughly seven months); some 16 showed no significant progression.

This clonotype was recorded many times. Amplicons of TCR beta CDR3 were generated from genomic DNA by two-round multiplex PCR. The first PCR round targeted every TRBV and TRBJ gene with specific primers. A single record per CDR3 protein comes from TCRdb applying MiXCR to the multiplex PCR reads. The sample comprises approximately 18,000 distinct CDR3 sequences, over 45% of which are singletons, and about 31% rests with the top ten. Germline assignment: CDR1 DFQATT and CDR2 SNEGSKA (reference sequence). The CDR3 runs to 16 residues. V trimming: 3 bases; J trimming: 5 bases; junction bases outside the gene matches: 14.

The chain has TRBV20-1 and TRBJ2-5; 8 positions match TRBD2. This clonotype was sampled from a donor of 50 years or more with non-small cell lung cancer. Sequenced here: PBMCs, sampled before or after stereotactic body radiation therapy (not recorded which). CDR3 in amino acids: CSARGAGALQVETQYF. DNA for the CDR3: TGCAGTGCTAGGGGAGCGGGAGCCCTCCAAGTGGAGACCCAGTACTTC.